This entry lists 32 T cell receptor beta chains sequenced from one sample in a study of T-cell memory formation after mild COVID-19. TCRdb analysed the 5' RACE reads with MiXCR anew, one entry per CDR3 protein. Of approximately 340,000 distinct CDR3 sequences in the sample, more than 15% were seen once. What was sequenced was PBMCs or a T cell subset sorted from them (not recorded which). The receptors derive from a man younger than 35 who had mild COVID-19 (a few samples of this study predate the infection). Cell type and time point are not known.

This clonotype has only a few counts. The chain combines TRBV15 with TRBJ2-3; the D is unclear. The CDR3 runs to 12 residues. V was shortened by 4 bases and J by 6 bases, with 8 bases between the two germline ends. CDR1 is LNHNV and CDR2 is YYDKDF in the germline V gene (reference sequence). The CDR3 DNA follows: TGTGCCACCAGCACCCCACACGATACGCAGTATTTT. This translates into CATSTPHDTQYF.

Of note for this clonotype: A much more abundant neighbour one base away suggests this may be a read error. V and J are TRBV11-2 and TRBJ2-3; 11 positions agree with TRBD2. Germline loops: CDR1 SGHAT, CDR2 FQNNGV. The CDR3 contains 15 residues. The junction had 1 base not matched to a gene; V was cut back by 3 bases and J by 2 bases. The CDR3 sequence: CASSFSGGDTDTQYF. The CDR3 bases are TGTGCCAGCAGCTTTAGCGGGGGGGACACAGATACGCAGTATTTT.

This clonotype was seen only a few times. The gene calls are TRBV12-3 or TRBV12-4 and TRBJ1-1; D gene uncertain. Trimming stripped 5 bases from V and 6 bases from J, with 13 bases between. This CDR3 has 13 residues. This CDR3 is CASSVGFFAEAFF. The CDR3 bases are TGTGCCAGCAGTGTCGGTTTTTTCGCTGAAGCTTTCTTT.

The chain couples TRBV5-1 to TRBJ2-7; 8 bases map to TRBD2. The CDR3 sequence is 14 residues long. V lost 2 bases, J lost 6 bases, and 7 bases stayed unmatched. CDR1 is SGHRS, CDR2 YFSETQ, per germline. CDR3 DNA sequence: TGCGCCAGCAGCTTAGGACTAGCCACTAGCGAGCAGTACGTC. Protein sequence: CASSLGLATSEQYV.

The chain employs TRBV28 and TRBJ2-2; TRBD1 is a possible D gene (6 bases). V dropped 2 bases and J dropped 6 bases, with 16 bases sitting between them. The length of the CDR3 is 16 residues. The germline gives CDR1 MDHEN, CDR2 SYDVKM. The DNA of the CDR3 is TGTGCCAGCAGTTTAATTCAGGGGCGAAAGGCCGGGGAGCTGTTTTTT. Protein product: CASSLIQGRKAGELFF.

There are a few counts of this clonotype. CDR3 bases: TGTGCCTGCGGACAGCGCACAGATACGCAGTATTTT. It yields the protein CACGQRTDTQYF. This chain connects TRBV28 to TRBJ2-3, with D possibly being TRBD1 (6 bases). The CDR3 totals 12 residues. Trimming removed 11 bases from V and 1 base from J, with 10 bases in between. Germline CDR1 is MDHEN and CDR2 is SYDVKM.

The CDR3 region is CASSQASGYTF. In DNA, the CDR3 is TGTGCCAGCAGCCAAGCGTCTGGCTACACCTTC. The chain links TRBV3-1 to TRBJ1-2; D gene ambiguous. The CDR3 totals 11 residues. Germline V lookup: CDR1 LGHDT, CDR2 YNNKEL (reference sequence). Trimming took off 1 base at V and 7 bases at J, with 4 bases between the two ends.

This clonotype turned up a few times. The chain combines TRBV12-3 or TRBV12-4 with TRBJ2-6; tentatively, D is TRBD1 or TRBD2 (5 bases each). The V and J ends lost 0 bases and 4 bases respectively, with 7 bases between them. This CDR3 has 15 residues. Here the CDR3 reads CASSLAGTGANVLTF. The CDR3 DNA reads as TGTGCCAGCAGTTTAGCGGGGACCGGGGCCAACGTCCTGACTTTC.

The V and J genes are TRBV12-3 or TRBV12-4 and TRBJ1-5; 11 bases fit TRBD1. Germline trimming cut 3 bases from V and 8 bases from J; bases unmatched to any gene: 6. The CDR3 covers 15 residues. CDR3 in DNA: TGTGCCAGCAGTTTGGGACAGGGGGTCGGGAAGCCCCAGCATTTT. Translating it yields CASSLGQGVGKPQHF.

By share of the sample, this clonotype is medium-sized (0.01 to 0.1%). The rearrangement uses TRBV4-3 and TRBJ2-4; a possible D gene is TRBD2 (7 bases). CDR3 length: 15 amino acids. The germline V and J ends were trimmed by 0 bases and 6 bases, with 12 bases remaining between them. Per the germline V gene, CDR1 is LGHNA and CDR2 is YSLEER. The CDR3 is CASSQDFGGPNIQYF. The CDR3 DNA reads TGCGCCAGCAGCCAAGATTTCGGGGGGCCAAACATTCAGTACTTC.

This clonotype was seen only a few times. One end of the junction is discordant with germline, which a read error may explain. The rearrangement links TRBV7-2 to TRBJ2-5; D possibly corresponds to TRBD1 (6 bases). The CDR3 sequence is 13 residues long. Germline CDR1 reads SGHTA; CDR2 reads FQGNSA. The CDR3 loop reads CASATHGTRETHF. For the CDR3, the DNA is TGTGCCAGCGCCACCCACGGGACAAGAGAGACACACTTC. The full variable domain, completed using reference TRBV7-2 and TRBJ2-5, is GAGVSQSPSNKVTEKGKDVELRCDPISGHTALYWYRQSLGQGLEFLIYFQGNSAPDKSGLPSDRFSAERTGGSVSTLTIQRTQQEDSAVYLCASATHGTRETHFGPGTRLLVL.

This clonotype turned up a few times. CDR3 residues: CASSYVGGNPPLSYEQYF. CDR3 DNA: TGCGCCAGCAGCTACGTCGGGGGGAACCCTCCCCTAAGCTACGAGCAGTACTTC. This rearrangement joins TRBV5-1 to TRBJ2-7, with 7 bases fitting TRBD2. The germline V gene has CDR1 SGHRS and CDR2 YFSETQ. This CDR3 comprises 18 residues. Trimming removed 3 bases from V and 3 bases from J; junction bases left unmatched: 18.

This chain joins TRBV3-1 and TRBJ1-1; 7 bases map to TRBD1. This CDR3 region has 13 residues. V was clipped by 4 bases and J by 5 bases; unmatched bases: 4. The germline V gene encodes CDR1 LGHDT and CDR2 YNNKEL (reference sequence). CDR3 amino acids: CASSRMTGTEAFF. The CDR3, as DNA: TGTGCCAGCAGCCGGATGACAGGGACTGAAGCTTTCTTT.

This clonotype occurred many times. CDR3 nucleotide sequence: TGTGCCAGCAGTTCCTCCCAGGGAACTCCCTACGAGCAGTACGTC. Translation: CASSSSQGTPYEQYV. The genes are TRBV6-5 and TRBJ2-7; TRBD1 is a possible D gene (5 bases). There are 15 residues in the CDR3. The ends were cut back, 4 bases at V and 2 bases at J, with 15 bases in the middle. In germline, CDR1 is MNHEY, CDR2 SVGAGI.

This clonotype was seen a handful of times. The chain combines TRBV27 with TRBJ2-5; 7 nucleotides line up with TRBD1. V lost 5 bases and J lost 5; bases outside the gene matches: 8. Germline V lookup: CDR1 MNHEY, CDR2 SMNVEV (reference sequence). This CDR3 spans 14 amino acids. The CDR3 DNA sequence: TGTGCCAGCAGTACAGGGGCTAGCAAGGAGACCCAGTACTTC. Amino acids: CASSTGASKETQYF.

This clonotype was picked up a small number of times. The chain has TRBV7-8 and TRBJ2-5; 12 bases fit TRBD1. The germline V gene has CDR1 SGHVS and CDR2 FQNEAQ. This CDR3 contains 15 residues. The V gene end was trimmed by 4 bases and the J gene end by 5 bases; junction bases not matched to a gene: 5. The CDR3 spells CASSSLGTGGETQYF. The CDR3 DNA reads TGTGCCAGCAGCTCACTCGGGACAGGGGGCGAGACCCAGTACTTC.

The V gene is TRBV4-1, the J gene TRBJ1-5; no definite D call. The germline V gene encodes CDR1 MGHRA and CDR2 YSYEKL. This CDR3 contains 15 residues. Trimming removed 0 bases from V and 3 bases from J, with 9 bases in between. The CDR3 nucleotides read TGCGCCAGCAGCCAAGATGGAGGGTTCAATCAGCCCCAGCATTTT. Translation gives CASSQDGGFNQPQHF.

This clonotype was picked up a small number of times. The chain employs TRBV4-1 and TRBJ2-5; D gene unclear. The CDR3 contains 14 residues. The germline gives CDR1 MGHRA, CDR2 YSYEKL. The V end was cut by 3 bases, the J end by 5 bases, with 13 bases between. Written as DNA, the CDR3 is TGCGCCAGCAGCCAGACCGAGTCGGCGGAGACCCAGTACTTC. Amino acid sequence: CASSQTESAETQYF.

This clonotype was found a few times. The chain employs TRBV6-6 and TRBJ2-5; 10 nucleotides align to TRBD2. V lost 4 bases and J lost 6; bases outside the gene matches: 5. This CDR3 region has 14 residues. Germline loops: CDR1 MNHNY, CDR2 SVGAGI (reference sequence). The CDR3 nucleotides are TGTGCCAGCAGTTCCCTAGCGGGGGTAAAGACCCAGTACTTC. It codes for CASSSLAGVKTQYF.

In this sample, this clonotype turned up a few times. The J gene is TRBJ2-5, the V gene TRBV5-1, with 11 bases matching TRBD2. Losses at the gene ends were 4 bases for V and 1 base for J; bases not matched to a gene: 6. The CDR3 length is 16 residues. Germline CDR1 SGHRS, CDR2 YFSETQ. The CDR3 protein is CASSLGTSGAQETQYF. In DNA, the CDR3 is TGCGCCAGCAGCCTCGGGACTAGCGGAGCCCAAGAGACCCAGTACTTC.

The V gene is TRBV7-9, the J gene TRBJ2-1; D call uncertain. CDR3 length equals 15 residues. V was pared by 5 bases and J by 0 bases, with 11 bases between. Germline V lookup: CDR1 SEHNR, CDR2 FQNEAQ (reference sequence). The CDR3 sequence is CASSPSLGSYNEQFF. For the CDR3, the DNA is TGTGCCAGCAGCCCGAGCCTGGGCTCCTACAATGAGCAGTTCTTC.

The CDR3 reads CASSLSKPGVSGELFF. The CDR3 nucleotides are TGTGCCAGCAGCTTAAGCAAGCCGGGGGTCTCCGGGGAGCTGTTTTTT. J is TRBJ2-2 and V is TRBV7-2; possibly TRBD2 for D (6 bases). CDR1 SGHTA and CDR2 FQGNSA come from the germline V gene. The CDR3 runs to 16 residues. V was clipped by 2 bases and J by 6 bases, with 16 bases between them.

V and J are TRBV10-3 and TRBJ2-3, with 7 positions matching TRBD2. V was pared by 0 bases and J by 1 base, with 7 bases of the junction left unmatched. Germline values: CDR1 ENHRY, CDR2 SYGVKD. There are 17 residues in the CDR3. The CDR3 region has the DNA TGTGCCATCAGTGAGTCGACTGTTCTAGCGGGCACAGATACGCAGTATTTT. Amino acids: CAISESTVLAGTDTQYF.

The chain joins TRBV6-5 to TRBJ1-1; no definite D call. The germline V gene has CDR1 MNHEY and CDR2 SVGAGI. The CDR3 totals 14 residues. V shed 6 bases and J shed 0 bases, with 11 bases lying between them. CDR3 residues: CASRTLGLNTEAFF. The DNA of the CDR3 is TGTGCCAGCAGAACTCTGGGGTTGAACACTGAAGCTTTCTTT.

This clonotype was detected ten times or more. The chain employs TRBV29-1 and TRBJ2-4, with a weak D call TRBD1 (6 bases). The CDR3 sequence is 13 residues long. V was cut by 6 bases and J by 7 bases, with 16 bases left in between. CDR1 and CDR2 from the germline V gene are SQVTM and ANQGSEA. The CDR3 nucleotides are TGCAGCGTGGTTGAGGGGGATTGGAACATTCAGTACTTC. It yields the protein CSVVEGDWNIQYF.

Ten or more counts support this clonotype. The rearrangement uses TRBV4-3 and TRBJ2-2, with 7 bases aligning to TRBD2. Germline V gives CDR1 LGHNA, CDR2 YSLEER. The V and J ends lost 0 bases and 5 bases, in that order; junction bases with no gene match: 9. CDR3 length: 17 amino acids. CDR3 loop: CASSQDGRDAWTGELFF. In DNA form, the CDR3 reads TGCGCCAGCAGCCAAGATGGGAGGGATGCGTGGACCGGGGAGCTGTTTTTT.

This chain joins TRBV20-1 and TRBJ1-6; D perhaps matches TRBD1 (6 bases). The CDR3 sequence is 15 residues long. Trimming pared 3 bases from V and 7 bases from J, leaving 16 bases between. Germline CDR1 DFQATT, CDR2 SNEGSKA (reference sequence). The CDR3: CSASDRRKGNSPLHF. The CDR3 bases are TGCAGTGCTAGTGACAGGCGCAAAGGAAATTCACCCCTCCACTTT.

This clonotype showed up many times. The rearrangement uses TRBV6-1 and TRBJ2-3; 8 nucleotides match TRBD2. CDR3 size: 14 residues. V was clipped by 1 base and J by 3 bases; unmatched bases: 0. Per germline, CDR1 MNHNS and CDR2 SASEGT. Here the CDR3 DNA reads TGTGCCAGCAGTGAAGGACTAGCGACAGATACGCAGTATTTT. Its protein is CASSEGLATDTQYF.

There are many counts of this clonotype. The rearrangement uses TRBV5-1 and TRBJ2-2, with D unclear. The CDR3 is 14 residues long. Germline CDR1 is SGHRS and CDR2 is YFSETQ. V gave up 0 bases and J gave up 1 base, with 4 bases separating them. CDR3 in amino acids: CASSLVGNTGELFF. In DNA form, the CDR3 reads TGCGCCAGCAGCTTGGTCGGGAACACCGGGGAGCTGTTTTTT.

This chain connects TRBV12-3 or TRBV12-4 to TRBJ1-2; no definite D call. The CDR3 length is 11 residues. Trimming removed 3 bases at V and 8 bases at J, with 7 bases between. CDR3 DNA sequence: TGTGCCAGCAGTTTTGGCGAGGGCTACACCTTC. Its protein product is CASSFGEGYTF.

This clonotype was seen repeatedly, ten times or more. The V gene is TRBV20-1, the J gene TRBJ2-3; D unresolved. CDR1 is DFQATT and CDR2 is SNEGSKA in the germline V gene (reference sequence). Trimming shortened V by 3 bases and J by 3 bases, and 1 base separated the two germline ends. The CDR3 length is 10 residues. The CDR3 DNA reads as TGCAGTGCTAGTACAGATACGCAGTATTTT. Protein sequence: CSASTDTQYF.

In its sample, this clonotype was seen a few times. The chain joins TRBV25-1 to TRBJ1-1; TRBD1 matches 10 bases. After removal of 6 bases from V and 8 bases from J, the junction contained 6 bases not matched to a gene. The CDR3 has 13 amino acids. Looked up from germline, CDR1 is MGHDK and CDR2 is SYGVNS. The CDR3: CASRPGTGAEAFF. The CDR3, as DNA: TGTGCCAGCAGGCCCGGGACAGGGGCGGAAGCTTTCTTT.